This T cell receptor beta chain comes out of a study of OX40 agonist ivuxolimab in advanced cancers. About the study as a whole: The costimulatory receptor OX40 (CD134) was targeted by ivuxolimab, a fully human IgG2 agonistic monoclonal antibody. Intravenous ivuxolimab was administered to patients every 2 weeks at six dose levels: 0.01, 0.1, 0.3, 1.5, 3 and 10 mg/kg. Among the roughly 50 dose-escalation patients, about 20 had hepatocellular carcinoma, about 15 melanoma, 9 renal cell carcinoma and 9 head and neck cancer. The dose-escalation cohort was roughly 87% male with a mean age of roughly 62 years, ranging from about 20 to 85. Patients were allowed to have had prior anti-PD-1, anti-PD-L1 or anti-CTLA-4 therapy, and less than 45% of the dose-escalation patients had previously received checkpoint inhibitors. Partial responses occurred in three dose-escalation patients, of whom one had hepatocellular carcinoma and two had cutaneous melanoma. The purpose of peripheral TCRbeta sequencing was to test whether ivuxolimab changed TCR sequence diversity and led to clonal T-cell expansion. The paper describes the monotherapy dose-escalation part (N = 52 patients) of the phase I trial of ivuxolimab.

Results and caveats for the whole study, not just this receptor: In the 0.1-3.0 mg/kg groups, partial responders were among the patients with the lowest normalized peripheral clonal expansion, particularly in CD8+ T cells. Low levels of normalized T-cell clonal expansion were also seen in some patients who did not respond. Antigen specificity was not determined for the clonally expanded peripheral T cells. At doses from 0.1 to 3.0 mg/kg, clonal expansion was seen in both CD4+ and CD8+ blood T cells between baseline and week 6. After ivuxolimab, more expanded clones were found on average in CD8+ T cells than in CD4+ T cells.

Patients with a history of autoimmune disease or receiving systemic immunosuppression were excluded from the trial. Peripheral blood for TCR sequencing was drawn from every dose cohort at baseline, at cycle 4 day 1 and at cycle 7 day 1. The samples were taken from a phase I, first-in-human, multicenter, open-label dose-escalation trial of ivuxolimab. Adults with locally advanced or metastatic melanoma, renal cell, hepatocellular, or head and neck squamous cell carcinoma were enrolled in the trial. Before TCR sequencing, CD4+ T cells and CD8+ T cells from peripheral blood were sorted into separate populations. A word on this clone: It has no known antigen specificity. No clone much larger than this one lies a single base away; base qualities are absent.

For sequencing of the TCRbeta CDR3 region, genomic DNA was extracted from the sorted cells. The immunoSEQ Assay was used to sequence the TCRbeta CDR3 regions. The clones in this table, taken by TCRdb from immuneACCESS, are in-frame only. Not every clone is retained; where verified, under half of the shortfall comes from an unresolved V gene, and the cause of the rest is unknown. In this sample the table shows about 73,000 clones, over 75% of which occur a single time. Jointly, the top ten make up 0.5% to 0.55% of the sample. The material was CD4+ or CD8+ T cells sorted from blood, obtained in a trial of the OX40 agonist ivuxolimab. The TCR comes from an adult with an advanced solid tumor such as melanoma, head and neck, liver or kidney cancer.

The DNA sequence reads TGTGCCAGCAGCCCCCAAAGCGGGAGAACAGATACGCAGTATTTT. It specifies CASSPQSGRTDTQYF. The V gene is TRBV5-4 and the J gene is TRBJ2-3; 8 central bases correspond to TRBD2. V has 4 bases trimmed and J has 3 bases trimmed; junction bases matching no gene number 7. Taken from the germline V gene (reference sequence), the CDR1 and CDR2 loops are SGHNT and YYREEE. Taken from cysteine to phenylalanine, the CDR3 has 15 residues. Left in the record is the CDR3 DNA by itself, 45 bases read in frame from the first base.